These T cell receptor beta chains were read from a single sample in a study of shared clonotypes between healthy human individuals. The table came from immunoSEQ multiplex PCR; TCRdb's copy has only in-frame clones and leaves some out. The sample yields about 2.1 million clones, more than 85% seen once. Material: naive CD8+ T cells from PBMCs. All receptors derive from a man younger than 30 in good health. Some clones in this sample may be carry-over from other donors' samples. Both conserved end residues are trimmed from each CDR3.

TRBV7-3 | ASSLAGGPGETQY
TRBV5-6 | ASSRGFRGNQPQH
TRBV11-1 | ASSPGRDEQF
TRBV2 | ASSEWASGTYEQY
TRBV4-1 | ASSQVDSEQF
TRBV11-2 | ASSLVSRVHEQF
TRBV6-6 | ATQSPLH
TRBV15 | ATSSLNTEAF
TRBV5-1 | ASSLAGRATQETQY
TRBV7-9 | ASSLPGKGREKLF
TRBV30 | AWSPVGYEQY
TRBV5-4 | ASSISDYEQY
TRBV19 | ASSSNRQGHEQY
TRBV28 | ASSLKLRGDSSYEQY
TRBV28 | ASSSQREGTYNEQF
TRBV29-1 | SVEARFYGYT
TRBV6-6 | ATRTSGGYEQY
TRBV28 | ASRPPIDGNEQF